Presented here are 24 T cell receptor beta chains from one specimen sequenced in a study of T-cell reconstitution after alpha-beta-depleted transplantation in children. Researchers prepared the TCRbeta library using unique molecular identifiers, the study reports. TCRdb reprocessed the PCR reads via MiXCR and lists one record per CDR3 protein. Of 420,000 or so distinct CDR3 sequences in the sample, roughly 11% were seen once. The sequencing here drew on PBMCs from the stem cell graft donor, taken from the stem cell graft. The source is a human donor who donated a stem cell graft to a child with acute myeloid leukemia.

The chain employs TRBV5-1 and TRBJ2-1, with unresolved D. With 1 base removed from V and 6 bases from J, the gap between germline ends came to 11 bases. Germline CDR1 reads SGHRS; CDR2 reads YFSETQ. This CDR3 is built from 14 residues. DNA of the CDR3: TGCGCCAGCAGCTTGTCGTTTCAGCCCAATGAGCAGTTCTTC. As protein: CASSLSFQPNEQFF.

This clonotype was counted at least ten times. This chain links TRBV3-1 with TRBJ2-1; 7 nucleotides line up with TRBD1. V shed 1 base, J shed 6 bases, and the junction held 6 bases outside the gene matches. The germline V gene encodes CDR1 LGHDT and CDR2 YNNKEL (reference sequence). This CDR3 contains 15 residues. CDR3 sequence reads: CASSQVQGSSNEQFF. CDR3 coding DNA: TGTGCCAGCAGCCAAGTACAGGGGAGTAGCAATGAGCAGTTCTTC.

This clonotype turned up a few times. The V call is TRBV7-2, the J call TRBJ2-1, with 8 bases fitting TRBD2. Germline assignment: CDR1 SGHTA and CDR2 FQGNSA. CDR3 length: 14 amino acids. V was pared by 5 bases and J by 10 bases, with 10 bases of the junction left unmatched. As DNA, the CDR3 is TGTGCCAGCAGCCCCTCCGGGACTAGGGAGGAGCAGTTCTTC. Its protein is CASSPSGTREEQFF.

This clonotype occurred many times. The chain carries TRBV4-3 and TRBJ2-3; 11 nucleotides match TRBD2. Germline CDR1 reads LGHNA; CDR2 reads YSLEER. This CDR3 is built from 15 residues. The junction had 1 base not matched to a gene; V was cut back by 4 bases and J by 1 base. Written as DNA, the CDR3 is TGCGCCAGCAGCCCGGGACTAGCGGGCACAGATACGCAGTATTTT. It is translated as CASSPGLAGTDTQYF.

J is TRBJ1-5 and V is TRBV21-1. TRBV21-1 is given as a pseudogene. There are 14 residues in the CDR3. CDR3 nucleotide sequence: TGTGCCAGCAGCATCAAAAAAGGCAATCAGCCCCAGCATTTT. Protein product: CASSIKKGNQPQHF.

J is TRBJ2-3 and V is TRBV4-2, with D uncertain. CDR1 LGHNA and CDR2 YNFKEQ come from the germline V gene. The V end lost 4 bases, the J end lost 5 bases, and 7 bases lay between the germline ends. The CDR3 is 12 residues long. The CDR3 protein is CASSRDIDTQYF. CDR3 DNA: TGTGCCAGCAGCCGTGACATAGATACGCAGTATTTT.

The genes are TRBV25-1 and TRBJ1-1; TRBD1 is a possible D gene (5 bases). Germline assignment: CDR1 MGHDK and CDR2 SYGVNS. V lost 7 bases and J lost 5, with 14 bases in between. There are 13 residues in the CDR3. Written as DNA, the CDR3 is TGTGCCAGCATGCCCCCAGGGATGACTGAAGCTTTCTTT. Protein: CASMPPGMTEAFF.

The chain links TRBV5-1 to TRBJ2-3; 9 nucleotides align to TRBD1. Germline lookup yields CDR1 SGHRS and CDR2 YFSETQ. Trimming cost V 3 bases and J 5 bases; bases outside gene matches: 10. The CDR3 length is 16 residues. CDR3 protein: CASSYQQGAVGDTQYF. In nucleotides, the CDR3 is TGCGCCAGCAGCTACCAACAGGGGGCCGTAGGAGATACGCAGTATTTT. Drawing the rest from reference TRBV5-1 and TRBJ2-3, the complete variable domain is KAGVTQTPRYLIKTRGQQVTLSCSPISGHRSVSWYQQTPGQGLQFLFEYFSETQRNKGNFPGRFSGRQFSNSRSEMNVSTLELGDSALYLCASSYQQGAVGDTQYFGPGTRLTVL.

A few counts support this clonotype. The rearrangement uses TRBV12-3 or TRBV12-4 and TRBJ1-4, with D possibly matching TRBD1 (5 bases). Between the trimmed V and J ends, which lost 6 bases and 6 bases, there was a span of 17 bases. CDR3 length: 15 amino acids. CDR3 amino acids: CASRAQVGGDEKLFF. The CDR3 region has the DNA TGTGCCAGCAGAGCCCAGGTGGGGGGGGATGAAAAACTGTTTTTT.

The genes are TRBV6-2 or TRBV6-3 and TRBJ2-4; D is uncertain. The germline V gene has CDR1 MNHEY and CDR2 SVGEGT. Between the trimmed V and J ends, which lost 4 bases and 0 bases, there was a span of 13 bases. The CDR3 sequence is 16 residues long. The DNA for the CDR3 is TGTGCCAGCAGTTCCATGCCCGAGGTAGCCAAAAACATTCAGTACTTC. Encoded protein: CASSSMPEVAKNIQYF.

This clonotype was found a few times. This chain joins TRBV5-1 and TRBJ2-7, with 9 bases lining up with TRBD2. V was pared by 2 bases and J by 3 bases, with 6 bases of the junction left unmatched. CDR3 length: 15 residues. Germline CDR1 reads SGHRS; CDR2 reads YFSETQ. CDR3: CASSLIAGADYEQYF. The DNA of the CDR3 is TGCGCCAGCAGCTTAATAGCGGGAGCCGACTACGAGCAGTACTTC. The whole variable domain, filled in from reference TRBV5-1 and TRBJ2-7, reads KAGVTQTPRYLIKTRGQQVTLSCSPISGHRSVSWYQQTPGQGLQFLFEYFSETQRNKGNFPGRFSGRQFSNSRSEMNVSTLELGDSALYLCASSLIAGADYEQYFGPGTRLTVT.

The sample holds a few counts of this clonotype. J is TRBJ1-2 and V is TRBV5-5; tentative D call: TRBD1 (5 bases). There are 13 residues in the CDR3. V was shortened by 6 bases and J by 4 bases, with 13 bases between the two germline ends. The V gene's germline CDR1 is SGHKS and CDR2 YYEKEE (reference sequence). CDR3 loop: CASNRRGVYGYTF. In nucleotides, the CDR3 is TGTGCCAGCAACCGACGGGGGGTCTATGGCTACACCTTC. The whole variable domain, filled in from reference TRBV5-5 and TRBJ1-2, reads DAGVTQSPTHLIKTRGQQVTLRCSPISGHKSVSWYQQVLGQGPQFIFQYYEKEERGRGNFPDRFSARQFPNYSSELNVNALLLGDSALYLCASNRRGVYGYTFGSGTRLTVV.

The chain combines TRBV20-1 with TRBJ2-1; TRBD2 aligns across 12 bases. The V gene's germline CDR1 is DFQATT and CDR2 SNEGSKA (reference sequence). This CDR3 spans 20 amino acids. Germline trimming cut 3 bases from V and 2 bases from J; bases unmatched to any gene: 17. CDR3 DNA: TGCAGTGCTAGGCCTCCTCCGGGGACTAGCGGGCTTAGACCCTACAATGAGCAGTTCTTC. As protein: CSARPPPGTSGLRPYNEQFF.

The rearrangement uses TRBV9 and TRBJ1-5; TRBD1 matches at 10 bases. Germline assignment: CDR1 SGDLS and CDR2 YYNGEE. There are 15 residues in the CDR3. With 4 bases clipped from V and 8 bases from J, the junction kept 9 bases outside the gene matches. The CDR3 coding sequence is TGTGCCAGCAGCCAGACAGGGGGCGGTTTGGAGCCCCAGCATTTT. Protein product: CASSQTGGGLEPQHF.

This chain joins TRBV4-2 and TRBJ2-2; the match to TRBD1 covers 10 bases. Trimming took 8 bases from V and 0 from J; bases not matched to a gene: 18. The germline CDR1 and CDR2 sequences are LGHNA and YNFKEQ. The CDR3 has 20 residues. This CDR3 reads CASGKTGTGDNYANTGELFF. In DNA form, the CDR3 reads TGTGCCAGCGGCAAAACCGGGACAGGGGATAACTACGCGAACACCGGGGAGCTGTTTTTT.

The chain uses TRBV12-3 or TRBV12-4 and TRBJ1-1, with a tentative D call TRBD1 (6 bases). This CDR3 contains 15 residues. Trimming shortened V by 7 bases and J by 1 base, and 16 bases separated the two germline ends. CDR3 in amino acids: CASTPWGAQNTEAFF. For the CDR3, the DNA is TGTGCCAGCACCCCTTGGGGGGCTCAGAACACTGAAGCTTTCTTT.

Turning to this clonotype: A much larger clonotype is one base distant, so this may be a read error. The chain recombines TRBV6-2 or TRBV6-3 with TRBJ2-1; the D gene could be TRBD1 or TRBD2 (5 bases each). Germline CDR1 and CDR2: MNHEY and SVGEGT. CDR3 length: 14 residues. The CDR3 region is CASSYRGTYNDQFF. The CDR3 DNA is TGTGCCAGCAGTTACCGGGGCACCTACAATGACCAGTTCTTC.

The chain links TRBV3-1 to TRBJ1-4; D is ambiguous. The V end was cut by 3 bases, the J end by 3 bases, with 8 bases between. The CDR3 spans 14 residues. Germline loops: CDR1 LGHDT, CDR2 YNNKEL (reference sequence). CDR3 sequence: CASSQDASNEKLFF. The CDR3 DNA follows: TGTGCCAGCAGCCAGGACGCATCTAATGAAAAACTGTTTTTT.

Points on this clonotype: This could be a read error, since a much larger clone is one nucleotide away. The V gene is TRBV11-2, the J gene TRBJ2-7; D gene uncertain. Trimming took off 5 bases at V and 5 bases at J, with 16 bases between the two ends. CDR1 is SGHAT and CDR2 is FQNNGV in the germline V gene. The length of the CDR3 is 14 residues. CDR3 in DNA: TGTGCCAGCAGCATTCTAACACTGCAGGACGAGCAGTACTTC. Its translation is CASSILTLQDEQYF. The variable domain in full, with the rest retrieved from reference TRBV11-2 and TRBJ2-7, is EAGVAQSPRYKIIEKRQSVAFWCNPISGHATLYWYQQILGQGPKLLIQFQNNGVVDDSQLPKDRFSAERLKGVDSTLKIQPAKLEDSAVYLCASSILTLQDEQYFGPGTRLTVT.

The chain couples TRBV29-1 to TRBJ1-4, with 8 bases matching TRBD1. Germline lookup yields CDR1 SQVTM and CDR2 ANQGSEA. V was clipped by 0 bases and J by 8 bases; unmatched bases: 8. This CDR3 is 15 amino acids long. This CDR3 reads CSVEEAGTGREKLFF. The CDR3 nucleotides read TGCAGCGTTGAAGAGGCCGGGACAGGTCGCGAAAAACTGTTTTTT.

V usage is TRBV20-1 and J usage is TRBJ2-1, with a possible D match to TRBD2 (5 bases). V lost 3 bases to trimming and J lost 7 bases, with 13 bases between them. Germline-derived CDR1 and CDR2 are DFQATT and SNEGSKA (reference sequence). The CDR3 is 13 residues long. The CDR3 is CSARGAPFNEQFF. CDR3 nucleotide sequence: TGCAGTGCTAGGGGAGCGCCATTTAATGAGCAGTTCTTC.

This clonotype has only a few counts. The gene calls are TRBV20-1 and TRBJ2-1, with D unresolved. The V end lost 6 bases, the J end lost 9 bases, and 18 bases lay between the germline ends. There are 13 residues in the CDR3. The germline V gene has CDR1 DFQATT and CDR2 SNEGSKA (reference sequence). The chain's CDR3 is CSAFDTLRSEQFF. The CDR3 coding sequence is TGCAGTGCCTTCGACACCCTGCGCAGTGAGCAGTTCTTC.

The rearrangement uses TRBV5-1 and TRBJ1-1, with D possibly matching TRBD1 (6 bases). The CDR3 runs to 14 residues. Germline CDR1 reads SGHRS; CDR2 reads YFSETQ. V was trimmed by 3 bases and J by 5 bases, leaving 14 bases between them. The CDR3 DNA reads TGCGCCAGCAGCTGGGGCGGGGGCGGGACTGAAGCTTTCTTT. Translated, it gives CASSWGGGGTEAFF.

This clonotype was seen only a few times. The rearrangement uses TRBV19 and TRBJ1-1; 11 positions agree with TRBD1. V gave up 5 bases and J gave up 7 bases; unmatched junction bases: 6. The germline gives CDR1 LNHDA, CDR2 SQIVND (reference sequence). The CDR3 is 14 amino acids. CDR3 in amino acids: CASSPRTGGLEAFF. As DNA, the CDR3 is TGTGCCAGTAGTCCTAGGACAGGGGGCCTTGAAGCTTTCTTT.